This T cell receptor (beta chain) was identified in a study of T-cell reconstitution after alpha-beta-depleted transplantation in children. The CDR3 covers 18 residues. CDR1 MNHEY and CDR2 SVGAGI come from the germline V gene. The ends were cut back, 0 bases at V and 0 bases at J, with 12 bases in the middle. The TCRbeta library was prepared with unique molecular identifiers. TCRdb re-analysed the PCR reads in MiXCR, keeping a single row per CDR3 protein. This table has some 590,000 distinct CDR3 sequences, roughly a tenth appearing once. The table lists this clonotype with many counts. The TCR comes from a human donor who donated a stem cell graft to a child with acute myeloid leukemia. V is TRBV6-5 and J is TRBJ1-6, with D unresolved. The source was PBMCs from the stem cell graft donor, collected from the stem cell graft. In DNA, the CDR3 is TGTGCCAGCAGTTACTCTAACCCCGGGAGCTCCTATAATTCACCCCTCCACTTT. Translating it yields CASSYSNPGSSYNSPLHF.